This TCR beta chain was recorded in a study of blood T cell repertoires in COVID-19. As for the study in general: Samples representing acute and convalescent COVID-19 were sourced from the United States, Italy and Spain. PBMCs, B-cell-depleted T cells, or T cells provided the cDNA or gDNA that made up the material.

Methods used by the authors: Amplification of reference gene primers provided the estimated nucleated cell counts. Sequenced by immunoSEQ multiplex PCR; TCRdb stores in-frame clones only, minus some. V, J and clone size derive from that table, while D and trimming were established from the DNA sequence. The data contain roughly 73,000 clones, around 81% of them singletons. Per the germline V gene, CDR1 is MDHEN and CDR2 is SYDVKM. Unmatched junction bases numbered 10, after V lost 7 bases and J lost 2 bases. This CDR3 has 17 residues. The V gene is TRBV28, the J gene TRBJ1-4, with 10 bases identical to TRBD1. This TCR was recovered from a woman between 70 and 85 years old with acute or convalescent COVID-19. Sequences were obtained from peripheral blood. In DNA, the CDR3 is TGTGCCAGCATCCCGACGGGACAGGGGTGGACTAATGAAAAACTGTTTTTT. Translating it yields CASIPTGQGWTNEKLFF.